Reported below is one TCR beta chain. The sample originates from a study of CD8+ T cells in alopecia areata. The germline V gene has CDR1 SGHTA and CDR2 FQGNSA. V lost 1 base to trimming and J lost 6 bases, with 15 bases between them. The CDR3 totals 15 residues. Following RNA extraction, reverse transcription yielded cDNA that acted as the sequencing template. The table came from immunoSEQ multiplex PCR; TCRdb's copy has only in-frame clones and leaves some out. The sample contains tens of thousands of clones, around three quarters of which appear only once. The TCR was taken from a human donor with alopecia areata. The chain has TRBV7-2 and TRBJ2-5; TRBD2 is a possible D gene (6 bases). The sequencing sample was made of NKG2D-low CD8+ T cells sorted from blood. CDR3 sequence reads: CASSLETTSWKTQYF. The CDR3 DNA reads TGTGCCAGCAGCTTAGAGACGACTAGTTGGAAGACCCAGTACTTC.